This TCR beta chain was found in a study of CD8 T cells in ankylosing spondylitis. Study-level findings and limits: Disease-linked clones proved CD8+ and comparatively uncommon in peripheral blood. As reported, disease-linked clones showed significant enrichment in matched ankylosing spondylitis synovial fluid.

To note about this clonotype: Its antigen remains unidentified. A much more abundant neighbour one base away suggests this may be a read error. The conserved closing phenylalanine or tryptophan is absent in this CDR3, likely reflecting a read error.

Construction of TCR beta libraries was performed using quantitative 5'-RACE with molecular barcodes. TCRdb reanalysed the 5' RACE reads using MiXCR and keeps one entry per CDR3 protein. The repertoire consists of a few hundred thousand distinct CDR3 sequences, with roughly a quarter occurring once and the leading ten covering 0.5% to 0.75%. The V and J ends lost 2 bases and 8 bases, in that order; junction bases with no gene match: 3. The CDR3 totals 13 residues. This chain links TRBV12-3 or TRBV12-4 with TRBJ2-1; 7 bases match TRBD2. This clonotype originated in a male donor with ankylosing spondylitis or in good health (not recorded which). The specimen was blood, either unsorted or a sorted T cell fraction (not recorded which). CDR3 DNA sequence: TGTGCCAGCAGTTTAATGGGAGGGTATGAGCAGTTCTCC. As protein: CASSLMGGYEQFS.